These 30 T cell receptor beta chains were sequenced from one sample in a study of T cell repertoires in cytomegalovirus infection. TCRdb used MiXCR to reprocess the reads, holding one entry per CDR3 protein. This sample yields more than 400,000 distinct CDR3 sequences, of which approximately 25% are seen a single time; 13% belongs to the top ten. The sequenced sample consisted of PBMCs. The receptors originated from a human donor in good health (CMV status not recorded). Some clones in this sample may be carry-over from other donors' samples.

This clonotype was seen more than once but under ten times. DNA of the CDR3: TGTGCCAGCTGTACCTCGCGGGGCACAGATACGCAGTATTTT. It yields the protein CASCTSRGTDTQYF. V is TRBV28 and J is TRBJ2-3; weak D call: TRBD2 (5 bases). Germline CDR1 reads MDHEN; CDR2 reads SYDVKM. There are 14 residues in the CDR3. V was cut by 8 bases and J by 1 base, with 13 bases left in between.

This clonotype was seen at least ten times. As DNA, the CDR3 is TGTGCCAGCAACTTCCGGCGGGAGGAGCAGTTCTTC. Amino acids: CASNFRREEQFF. The V gene is TRBV7-2, the J gene TRBJ2-1; 7 bases are a match to TRBD2. Per germline, CDR1 SGHTA and CDR2 FQGNSA. The CDR3 has 12 amino acids. The V gene end was trimmed by 7 bases and the J gene end by 10 bases; junction bases not matched to a gene: 7.

This clonotype was counted many times. The V and J genes are TRBV12-3 or TRBV12-4 and TRBJ1-1; D possibly corresponds to TRBD1 (5 bases). The CDR3 has 14 residues. The V and J ends lost 3 bases and 7 bases respectively, with 15 bases between them. The CDR3 reads CASSFSSRTGEAFF. DNA of the CDR3: TGTGCCAGCAGTTTCTCGTCTCGTACAGGTGAAGCTTTCTTT.

This clonotype turned up a few times. This chain uses TRBV28 with TRBJ1-1; D call uncertain. Per the germline V gene, CDR1 is MDHEN and CDR2 is SYDVKM. The CDR3 loop spans 11 amino acids. V dropped 4 bases and J dropped 8 bases, with 8 bases sitting between them. The CDR3 spells CASSYLMEAFF. The CDR3 DNA sequence: TGTGCCAGCAGTTATCTCATGGAAGCTTTCTTT.

The V and J genes are TRBV12-3 or TRBV12-4 and TRBJ1-2; TRBD1 agrees at 7 bases. The ends lost 3 bases at V and 7 bases at J; junction bases unmatched: 8. The CDR3 totals 14 residues. The DNA of the CDR3 is TGTGCCAGCAGTTTTCAGGGGGTGGAGGCTGGCTACACCTTC. It is translated as CASSFQGVEAGYTF.

This chain links TRBV6-5 with TRBJ1-6; 9 bases are a match to TRBD1. J gave up 13 bases and V 0 bases, and 10 bases lay outside the gene matches. Looked up from germline, CDR1 is MNHEY and CDR2 is SVGAGI. This CDR3 has 16 amino acids. CDR3 amino acids: CASSYSGSGQGSPLHF. The DNA of the CDR3 is TGTGCCAGCAGTTACTCAGGGTCGGGACAGGGTTCCCCCCTCCACTTT.

This chain links TRBV7-9 with TRBJ2-5; 9 bases fit TRBD1. J was trimmed by 6 bases and V by 5 bases; bases with no gene match: 4. This CDR3 has 13 residues. Germline values: CDR1 SEHNR, CDR2 FQNEAQ (reference sequence). The CDR3 nucleotides are TGTGCCAGCAGCAACACAGGGGGCCAGACCCAGTACTTC. Its protein product is CASSNTGGQTQYF.

This clonotype has a count of ten or more. The genes are TRBV7-2 and TRBJ1-4; a weak D match, TRBD1 (5 bases). Between the trimmed V and J ends, which lost 1 base and 1 base, there was a span of 7 bases. CDR1 is SGHTA, CDR2 FQGNSA, per germline. CDR3 size: 15 residues. This CDR3 reads CASSLVGGTNEKLFF. CDR3 nucleotides: TGTGCCAGCAGCTTAGTGGGGGGAACTAATGAAAAACTGTTTTTT.

At least ten counts were recorded for this clonotype. The CDR3 DNA follows: TGCGCCAGCAGTGATACACCCGGGACTAGCGGGATTAGCGCGCGCGGTGAGCAGTTCTTC. Amino acids: CASSDTPGTSGISARGEQFF. The rearrangement uses TRBV10-2 and TRBJ2-1; 13 bases map to TRBD2. In germline, CDR1 is WSHSY, CDR2 SAAADI. V lost 3 bases to trimming and J lost 9 bases; unmatched junction nucleotides: 20. This CDR3 has 20 amino acids.

CDR3 residues: CASSYSKGAPDTGELFF. The CDR3 DNA reads as TGTGCCAGCAGTTACTCAAAGGGGGCCCCCGACACCGGGGAGCTGTTTTTT. The chain carries TRBV6-2 or TRBV6-3 and TRBJ2-2, with TRBD1 matching over 7 bases. The CDR3 is 17 residues long. Trimming cost V 0 bases and J 3 bases; bases outside gene matches: 7. Germline lookup yields CDR1 MNHEY and CDR2 SVGEGT.

This clonotype occurred once. The chain links TRBV3-1 to TRBJ2-5; D is possibly TRBD1 (5 bases). The CDR3 covers 16 residues. Between the trimmed V and J ends, which lost 3 bases and 3 bases, there was a span of 17 bases. Germline V gives CDR1 LGHDT, CDR2 YNNKEL (reference sequence). The CDR3 is CASSHSLGAGEETQYF. Written as DNA, the CDR3 is TGTGCCAGCAGCCATTCTCTTGGGGCCGGAGAAGAGACCCAGTACTTC.

This clonotype was recorded at least ten times. The rearrangement joins TRBV12-3 or TRBV12-4 to TRBJ2-3; 10 bases are shared with TRBD1. The CDR3 totals 17 residues. With V trimmed by 3 bases and J by 2 bases, 8 bases remained unmatched. CDR3 sequence reads: CASSLGDRGYDTDTQYF. The CDR3 nucleotides read TGTGCCAGCAGTTTGGGGGACAGGGGATATGACACAGATACGCAGTATTTT.

This clonotype was picked up many times. The J gene is TRBJ1-1, the V gene TRBV7-2; weak D call: TRBD1 (5 bases). In germline, CDR1 is SGHTA, CDR2 FQGNSA. This CDR3 has 13 amino acids. Trimming took off 3 bases at V and 4 bases at J, with 9 bases between the two ends. In nucleotides, the CDR3 is TGTGCCAGCAGCTTTCGGGGGGGCACTGAAGCTTTCTTT. Translated: CASSFRGGTEAFF.

This clonotype has a count of ten or more. The V gene is TRBV7-2, the J gene TRBJ1-2; TRBD1 might be the D (6 bases). The CDR3 contains 12 residues. Between the trimmed V and J ends, which lost 5 bases and 10 bases, there was a span of 14 bases. Germline V gene sequence: CDR1 SGHTA, CDR2 FQGNSA. CDR3 sequence: CASSQDTGNYTF. The CDR3 DNA follows: TGTGCCAGCAGCCAGGATACAGGGAACTACACCTTC. The variable domain in full, with the rest retrieved from reference TRBV7-2 and TRBJ1-2, is GAGVSQSPSNKVTEKGKDVELRCDPISGHTALYWYRQSLGQGLEFLIYFQGNSAPDKSGLPSDRFSAERTGGSVSTLTIQRTQQEDSAVYLCASSQDTGNYTFGSGTRLTVV.

This clonotype was observed a handful of times. The chain employs TRBV7-8 and TRBJ2-3, with 12 bases identical to TRBD2. The CDR3 is 15 amino acids. The junction had 4 bases not matched to a gene; V was cut back by 2 bases and J by 7 bases. The germline CDR1 and CDR2 sequences are SGHVS and FQNEAQ. CDR3 amino acids: CASSLSLAGGHTQYF. The CDR3 region has the DNA TGTGCCAGCAGCTTAAGTCTAGCGGGAGGGCATACGCAGTATTTT.

The chain combines TRBV4-1 with TRBJ1-2; no definite D call. Trimming took 5 bases from V and 0 from J, leaving 13 bases between them. There are 15 residues in the CDR3. The V gene's germline CDR1 is MGHRA and CDR2 YSYEKL. CDR3 amino acids: CASSSLAGANYGYTF. The CDR3 DNA reads TGCGCCAGCAGCTCCCTTGCGGGTGCTAACTATGGCTACACCTTC.

The CDR3 bases are TGTGCCAGCAGCTTAAATAGCGGGGGTTCTAGGGAGCAGTTCTTC. This translates into CASSLNSGGSREQFF. J is TRBJ2-1 and V is TRBV11-2; 9 bases map to TRBD2. Losses at the gene ends were 2 bases for V and 10 bases for J; bases not matched to a gene: 9. This CDR3 is 15 amino acids long. Germline assignment: CDR1 SGHAT and CDR2 FQNNGV.

The V and J genes are TRBV18 and TRBJ2-1; 14 bases match TRBD2. The junction had 4 bases not matched to a gene; V was cut back by 0 bases and J by 9 bases. The CDR3 loop spans 16 amino acids. Per germline, CDR1 KGHSH and CDR2 LQKENI. CDR3 sequence: CASSPPKGLAGGEQFF. CDR3 coding DNA: TGTGCCAGCTCACCACCGAAAGGACTAGCGGGAGGTGAGCAGTTCTTC.

This clonotype was found once. V is TRBV19 and J is TRBJ2-7; D may be TRBD1 (6 bases). The V end lost 6 bases, the J end lost 6 bases, and 18 bases lay between the germline ends. Germline CDR1 and CDR2: LNHDA and SQIVND (reference sequence). The length of the CDR3 is 14 residues. This chain's CDR3 is CASSSGAQGIEQYF. CDR3 nucleotides: TGTGCCAGTAGCTCAGGGGCCCAGGGGATCGAGCAGTACTTC.

Of note for this clonotype: A much larger clone differs from this one at a single base, so this may be a read error. The conserved final phenylalanine or tryptophan is absent from the CDR3, which likely points to a read error. The chain employs TRBV7-2 and TRBJ2-7, with 15 nucleotides matching TRBD2. The V gene end was trimmed by 3 bases and the J gene end by 5 bases; junction bases not matched to a gene: 8. CDR3 length: 17 amino acids. The V gene's germline CDR1 is SGHTA and CDR2 FQGNSA. For the CDR3, the DNA is TGTGCCAGCAGCTTCTGGACTAGCGGGAGGGGGGTCCACGAGCAGTACTTA. This gives the protein CASSFWTSGRGVHEQYL.

CDR3 region: CASSQDLGDYGYTF. In nucleotides, the CDR3 is TGTGCCAGCAGCCAAGATTTGGGTGACTATGGCTACACCTTC. The chain uses TRBV14 and TRBJ1-2; D remains unclear. The CDR3 sequence is 14 residues long. Germline CDR1 and CDR2: SGHDN and FVKESK. Trimming removed 0 bases at V and 3 bases at J, with 8 bases between.

The chain couples TRBV19 to TRBJ1-5, with D perhaps matching TRBD1 (6 bases). The CDR3 is 15 residues long. Deletions cut 5 bases from V and 2 bases from J, with 13 bases between. Per germline, CDR1 LNHDA and CDR2 SQIVND (reference sequence). DNA for the CDR3: TGTGCCAGTAGTTTTGGGGGCCCGGGCAATCAGCCCCAGCATTTT. It codes for CASSFGGPGNQPQHF.

There are a few counts of this clonotype. The chain carries TRBV14 and TRBJ1-1; D not resolved. Trimming cost V 4 bases and J 3 bases, with 12 bases left between them. Per germline, CDR1 SGHDN and CDR2 FVKESK. The CDR3 has 14 amino acids. In DNA form, the CDR3 reads TGTGCCAGCAGCCGATCAGTCTGGGACACTGAAGCTTTCTTT. Its protein is CASSRSVWDTEAFF.

The table lists this clonotype with a few counts. The chain joins TRBV7-2 to TRBJ2-7; TRBD2 aligns across 12 bases. J gave up 3 bases and V 3 bases, and 6 bases lay outside the gene matches. Per germline, CDR1 SGHTA and CDR2 FQGNSA. CDR3 size: 16 residues. The CDR3 is CASSLGTSGLGYEQYF. The CDR3 DNA follows: TGTGCCAGCAGCTTGGGGACTAGCGGGCTCGGCTACGAGCAGTACTTC.

CDR3 sequence (DNA): TGTGCCAGCAGCACCATTTTGCTTCAAGTGAACACTGAAGCTTTCTTT. The encoded protein is CASSTILLQVNTEAFF. The chain employs TRBV12-3 or TRBV12-4 and TRBJ1-1; D unresolved. The CDR3 consists of 16 residues. With 6 bases removed from V and 0 bases from J, the gap between germline ends came to 17 bases.

The genes are TRBV7-9 and TRBJ1-1; weak D call: TRBD1 (5 bases). Germline lookup yields CDR1 SEHNR and CDR2 FQNEAQ (reference sequence). The CDR3 spans 14 residues. V was cut by 6 bases and J by 1 base, with 12 bases left in between. The CDR3 DNA is TGTGCCAGCAGTCGCTTTGGGGCGAACACTGAAGCTTTCTTT. This codes for CASSRFGANTEAFF.

This clonotype was counted at least ten times. The chain carries TRBV7-8 and TRBJ2-5, with unresolved D. Trimming cost V 1 base and J 1 base, with 7 bases left between them. The CDR3 extends over 14 amino acids. CDR1 and CDR2 (germline): SGHVS, FQNEAQ. The CDR3 DNA reads TGTGCCAGCAGCTTAGAACCAGGCCAAGAGACCCAGTACTTC. The encoded protein is CASSLEPGQETQYF.

This clonotype was seen at least ten times. The J gene is TRBJ1-5, the V gene TRBV7-6; no reliable D call. V was clipped by 2 bases and J by 2 bases, with 10 bases between them. The CDR3 has 15 amino acids. CDR1 is SGHVS, CDR2 FNYEAQ, per germline. CDR3 protein: CASSLSPYGNQPQHF. Here the CDR3 DNA reads TGTGCCAGCAGCTTAAGTCCCTATGGCAATCAGCCCCAGCATTTT.

The genes are TRBV30 and TRBJ2-7; D is unresolved. Germline V gene data show CDR1 as GTSNPN and CDR2 as SVGIG (reference sequence). This CDR3 spans 13 amino acids. Trimming took 8 bases from V and 6 from J, leaving 20 bases between them. The CDR3 DNA reads TGTGCCAATGGTGCGAGTCTATTTGGCGAGCAGTACTTC. It specifies CANGASLFGEQYF.

This clonotype was observed once. The chain uses TRBV25-1 and TRBJ2-1; 7 positions match TRBD2. Germline trimming cut 2 bases from V and 1 base from J; bases unmatched to any gene: 11. Germline CDR1 is MGHDK and CDR2 is SYGVNS. The CDR3 runs to 18 residues. The CDR3 reads CASSEPSRERGSYNEQFF. The CDR3 DNA follows: TGTGCCAGCAGTGAACCCTCACGCGAGCGGGGTTCCTACAATGAGCAGTTCTTC. Complete variable domain (other parts from reference TRBV25-1 and TRBJ2-1): EADIYQTPRYLVIGTGKKITLECSQTMGHDKMYWYQQDPGMELHLIHYSYGVNSTEKGDLSSESTVSRIRTEHFPLTLESARPSHTSQYLCASSEPSRERGSYNEQFFGPGTRLTVL.